This T cell receptor beta chain appears in the sequencing data of a study of memory CD4+ T cells and cytomegalovirus serostatus. The sort gate was single viable CD3+CD4+CD8-CD45RO+ cells for memory CD4+ T cells. This clone was counted a single time. The repertoire was sequenced with immunoSEQ multiplex PCR; TCRdb's copy has only in-frame clones and lacks some. The sample has some 52,000 clones; about four fifths are singletons. This receptor was obtained from an adult in good health and CMV-seropositive. What was sequenced was memory CD4+ T cells from blood.

The CDR3 loop is CASSLPGPGGANVLTF. DNA of the CDR3: TGTGCCAGCAGTTTACCCGGGCCAGGAGGGGCCAACGTCCTGACTTTC. J is TRBJ2-6 and V is TRBV28; D not resolved. CDR3 size: 16 residues. Germline CDR1 is MDHEN and CDR2 is SYDVKM. With 2 bases removed from V and 4 bases from J, the gap between germline ends came to 12 bases. Full variable domain (outside the CDR3, taken from reference TRBV28 and TRBJ2-6): DVKVTQSSRYLVKRTGEKVFLECVQDMDHENMFWYRQDPGLGLRLIYFSYDVKMKEKGDIPEGYSVSREKKERFSLILESASTNQTSMYLCASSLPGPGGANVLTFGAGSRLTVL.